These 25 T cell receptor beta chains came from one sample sequenced in a study of post-analysis software for immune sequencing data. Study results and limitations: There were four or five TRBV segments more frequent in patients than controls, and TRBV5-6, TRBV5-1 and TRBV20-1 were among them.

Presence of unique molecular identifiers characterized the TCR beta cDNA libraries. TCRdb itself ran the PCR reads through MiXCR, one entry per CDR3 protein. Found here are 600,000 to 700,000 distinct CDR3 sequences, roughly three fifths of them singletons; the top ten hold roughly 10%. The antigens for these receptors are not known. The sample taken for sequencing was blood. These receptors all stem from a girl aged 2 to 9 with multiple sclerosis.

The chain couples TRBV13 to TRBJ2-6; tentative D call: TRBD1 (6 bases). V was trimmed by 8 bases and J by 3 bases, leaving 17 bases between them. The germline gives CDR1 PRHDT, CDR2 FYEKMQ (reference sequence). The CDR3 contains 16 residues. The CDR3 DNA follows: TGTGCCAGCTACCTACAGGGCCGGGGTGGGGCCAACGTCCTGACTTTC. Encoded protein: CASYLQGRGGANVLTF. Complete variable domain (other parts from reference TRBV13 and TRBJ2-6): AAGVIQSPRHLIKEKRETATLKCYPIPRHDTVYWYQQGPGQDPQFLISFYEKMQSDKGSIPDRFSAQQFSDYHSELNMSSLELGDSALYFCASYLQGRGGANVLTFGAGSRLTVL.

The rearrangement links TRBV11-2 to TRBJ2-1; 7 bases are shared with TRBD2. V gave up 3 bases and J gave up 10 bases; unmatched junction bases: 9. Germline lookup yields CDR1 SGHAT and CDR2 FQNNGV. CDR3 length equals 14 residues. CDR3 loop: CASSFGEGRREQFF. DNA of the CDR3: TGTGCCAGCAGCTTCGGGGAGGGGAGGCGCGAGCAGTTCTTC. Looking up the rest from reference TRBV11-2 and TRBJ2-1 gives the full variable domain: EAGVAQSPRYKIIEKRQSVAFWCNPISGHATLYWYQQILGQGPKLLIQFQNNGVVDDSQLPKDRFSAERLKGVDSTLKIQPAKLEDSAVYLCASSFGEGRREQFFGPGTRLTVL.

V gene TRBV12-3 or TRBV12-4 combines with J gene TRBJ2-4, with D perhaps matching TRBD2 (5 bases). V shed 4 bases and J shed 1 base, with 20 bases lying between them. CDR3 length: 18 residues. CDR3 in amino acids: CASSSLMQPRGAKNIQYF. The CDR3 DNA sequence: TGTGCCAGCAGTTCTCTTATGCAACCAAGAGGGGCCAAAAACATTCAGTACTTC.

The chain couples TRBV20-1 to TRBJ1-6; TRBD1 agrees at 9 bases. Trimming took 0 bases from V and 7 from J; bases not matched to a gene: 4. CDR1 and CDR2 from the germline V gene are DFQATT and SNEGSKA (reference sequence). This CDR3 has 15 amino acids. CDR3 protein: CSARDQDRGNSPLHF. CDR3 sequence (DNA): TGCAGTGCTAGAGATCAGGACAGGGGCAATTCACCCCTCCACTTT.

The chain has TRBV3-1 and TRBJ1-4; D is uncertain. This CDR3 is 16 amino acids long. V lost 1 base, J lost 3 bases, and 12 bases lay in between. From germline, CDR1 is LGHDT and CDR2 YNNKEL (reference sequence). The CDR3 DNA follows: TGTGCCAGCAGCCAAGGCGAAACAGCCCCTAATGAAAAACTGTTTTTT. Translation: CASSQGETAPNEKLFF.

V usage is TRBV11-2 and J usage is TRBJ1-1; D is perhaps TRBD1 (6 bases). Germline CDR1 reads SGHAT; CDR2 reads FQNNGV. V was pared by 1 base and J by 4 bases, with 10 bases between. The CDR3 is 14 residues long. The CDR3 coding sequence is TGTGCCAGCAGCTTAGGGTCCAGGGGCACTGAAGCTTTCTTT. Its protein product is CASSLGSRGTEAFF.

The gene calls are TRBV7-9 and TRBJ2-2; D gene ambiguous. The CDR3 extends over 17 amino acids. V lost 5 bases and J lost 1, with 17 bases in between. Germline values: CDR1 SEHNR, CDR2 FQNEAQ (reference sequence). The DNA of the CDR3 is TGTGCCAGCAGCCTCGTTGTATCGGGTCTGAACACCGGGGAGCTGTTTTTT. Amino acids: CASSLVVSGLNTGELFF. The variable domain in full, completed from reference TRBV7-9 and TRBJ2-2, reads DTGVSQNPRHKITKRGQNVTFRCDPISEHNRLYWYRQTLGQGPEFLTYFQNEAQLEKSRLLSDRFSAERPKGSFSTLEIQRTEQGDSAMYLCASSLVVSGLNTGELFFGEGSRLTVL.

The chain combines TRBV5-1 with TRBJ2-7; D remains unclear. Germline V CDR1 and CDR2: SGHRS, YFSETQ. The CDR3 spans 14 residues. Trimming took 4 bases from V and 5 from J, leaving 16 bases between them. As DNA, the CDR3 is TGCGCCAGCAGCCCTCGCTCCGGAGAGGACGAGCAGTACTTC. Translation: CASSPRSGEDEQYF.

The chain employs TRBV20-1 and TRBJ2-1; D might be TRBD1 or TRBD2, each matching 5 bases. The ends were cut back, 2 bases at V and 4 bases at J, with 12 bases in the middle. Germline V gene lookup returns CDR1 DFQATT and CDR2 SNEGSKA (reference sequence). The CDR3 runs 14 residues. The CDR3 nucleotides are TGCAGTGCTAGACTGGGGACCGAGTACAATGAGCAGTTCTTC. It yields the protein CSARLGTEYNEQFF.

The rearrangement joins TRBV15 to TRBJ1-1; D might be TRBD1 (6 bases). From germline, CDR1 is LNHNV and CDR2 YYDKDF (reference sequence). The CDR3 is 14 amino acids. The V and J ends lost 2 bases and 0 bases respectively, with 7 bases between them. CDR3 coding DNA: TGTGCCACCAGCAGACGGACAGTGAACACTGAAGCTTTCTTT. Translation: CATSRRTVNTEAFF.

The rearrangement joins TRBV5-5 to TRBJ2-7; the match to TRBD1 covers 7 bases. The CDR3 has 14 residues. Per the germline V gene, CDR1 is SGHKS and CDR2 is YYEKEE (reference sequence). The V and J ends lost 2 bases and 0 bases, in that order; junction bases with no gene match: 2. The CDR3 here is CASSFQGVSYEQYF. The CDR3 bases are TGTGCCAGCAGCTTCCAGGGGGTCTCCTACGAGCAGTACTTC.

This sequence joins TRBV20-1 and TRBJ2-4; D might be TRBD2 (6 bases). The tail of the sequence fits TRBJ2-5 better, so the J call may be wrong. This CDR3 has 13 amino acids. From germline, CDR1 is DFQATT and CDR2 SNEGSKA (reference sequence). The CDR3 region is CSARPGVLETQYF. The DNA of the CDR3 is TGCAGTGCCAGACCGGGAGTATTAGAGACCCAGTACTTC.

The chain couples TRBV12-3 or TRBV12-4 to TRBJ1-1; D remains unclear. This CDR3 is 11 amino acids long. V dropped 0 bases and J dropped 7 bases, with 3 bases sitting between them. The chain's CDR3 is CASSLALEAFF. CDR3 bases: TGTGCCAGCAGTTTAGCCCTTGAAGCTTTCTTT.

This clonotype appeared once. The V and J genes are TRBV10-3 and TRBJ1-2; weak D call: TRBD1 (6 bases). Germline V lookup: CDR1 ENHRY, CDR2 SYGVKD. The ends were cut back, 2 bases at V and 4 bases at J, with 14 bases in the middle. The CDR3 is 15 residues long. CDR3 protein: CAISEGGPELYGYTF. DNA of the CDR3: TGTGCCATCAGTGAGGGGGGGCCAGAACTCTATGGCTACACCTTC.

The chain recombines TRBV6-6 with TRBJ2-2, with 9 bases fitting TRBD1. The CDR3 has 16 residues. Trimming cost V 4 bases and J 4 bases; bases outside gene matches: 7. The germline CDR1 and CDR2 sequences are MNHNY and SVGAGI (reference sequence). This CDR3 reads CASSFTGTGITGELFF. The CDR3 DNA is TGTGCCAGCAGTTTCACCGGGACAGGGATCACCGGGGAGCTGTTTTTT.

This sequence joins TRBV3-1 and TRBJ1-1; D ambiguous. There are 11 residues in the CDR3. Trimming took off 4 bases at V and 4 bases at J, with 4 bases between the two ends. The germline gives CDR1 LGHDT, CDR2 YNNKEL (reference sequence). Here the CDR3 DNA reads TGTGCCAGCAGCCCCCCCACTGAAGCTTTCTTT. This codes for CASSPPTEAFF.

The V call is TRBV6-6, the J call TRBJ2-1; tentatively, D is TRBD1 or TRBD2 (5 bases each). Looked up from germline, CDR1 is MNHNY and CDR2 is SVGAGI (reference sequence). V lost 0 bases, J lost 6 bases, and 15 bases lay in between. The CDR3 length is 16 residues. CDR3 coding DNA: TGTGCCAGCAGTTACTCACGGGACGGGGCCAGCAATGAGCAGTTCTTC. Residues: CASSYSRDGASNEQFF.

In its sample, this clonotype was seen a few times. V and J are TRBV10-1 and TRBJ1-4; the D is unclear. CDR1 WNHNN and CDR2 SYGVQD come from the germline V gene (reference sequence). V lost 0 bases to trimming and J lost 7 bases, with 18 bases between them. This CDR3 comprises 17 residues. CDR3 bases: TGCGCCAGCAGTGAGTCGAGGCAGGCCCGAGGTGGTGAAAAACTGTTTTTT. It yields the protein CASSESRQARGGEKLFF.

The chain couples TRBV6-1 to TRBJ2-1; weak D call: TRBD1 (6 bases). CDR3 size: 15 residues. Trimming shortened V by 0 bases and J by 0 bases, and 6 bases separated the two germline ends. CDR1 is MNHNS and CDR2 is SASEGT in the germline V gene. The CDR3 is CASSEADSSYNEQFF. The CDR3, as DNA: TGTGCCAGCAGTGAAGCGGACAGCTCCTACAATGAGCAGTTCTTC.

The chain has TRBV20-1 and TRBJ1-2; D is possibly TRBD1 (6 bases). This CDR3 spans 14 amino acids. V gave up 7 bases and J gave up 4 bases, with 19 bases separating them. Germline values: CDR1 DFQATT, CDR2 SNEGSKA (reference sequence). For the CDR3, the DNA is TGCAGTGTCGCAAGAAGGGGGGAGGGCTATGGCTACACCTTC. This translates into CSVARRGEGYGYTF.

This clonotype was detected only a few times. The CDR3 DNA reads as TGTGCCAGCAGCGGGAGAGGGGGAGCGGAGCAGTTCTTC. Translating gives CASSGRGGAEQFF. The chain combines TRBV7-9 with TRBJ2-1; D may be TRBD1 (6 bases). The V and J ends lost 5 bases and 10 bases respectively, with 15 bases between them. The CDR3 spans 13 residues. Germline V lookup: CDR1 SEHNR, CDR2 FQNEAQ (reference sequence).

This clonotype was observed a handful of times. V is TRBV2 and J is TRBJ2-1; D unresolved. The V gene's germline CDR1 is SNHLY and CDR2 FYNNEI. Trimming shortened V by 8 bases and J by 0 bases, and 8 bases separated the two germline ends. The CDR3 length is 13 residues. The CDR3 is CASGRSSYNEQFF. The DNA for the CDR3 is TGTGCCAGCGGCAGGAGCTCCTACAATGAGCAGTTCTTC.

This clonotype was seen more than once but under ten times. This chain joins TRBV7-2 and TRBJ2-5, with D hard to call. Germline assignment: CDR1 SGHTA and CDR2 FQGNSA. CDR3 size: 13 residues. The V and J ends lost 1 base and 6 bases respectively, with 9 bases between them. The CDR3 region is CASSLGVGKTQYF. The CDR3, as DNA: TGTGCCAGCAGCTTAGGGGTAGGGAAGACCCAGTACTTC.

The chain employs TRBV12-3 or TRBV12-4 and TRBJ2-1, with 9 bases that match TRBD2. CDR3 length equals 18 residues. Trimming cost V 4 bases and J 8 bases; bases outside gene matches: 18. The CDR3 loop reads CASSSSLRGLAQVDEQFF. The CDR3 DNA reads TGTGCCAGCAGTTCGTCACTCCGGGGACTAGCACAAGTGGATGAGCAGTTCTTC.

The genes are TRBV6-5 and TRBJ2-6; D gene ambiguous. Germline CDR1 is MNHEY and CDR2 is SVGAGI. The length of the CDR3 is 15 residues. Trimming pared 11 bases from V and 0 bases from J, leaving 14 bases between. The DNA of the CDR3 is TGTGCCTCGAAGCGTGAGTACTCTGGGGCCAACGTCCTGACTTTC. Translating it yields CASKREYSGANVLTF.